This record looks at one T cell receptor (beta chain) sequence and its context. The sample belongs to a study of blood T cell repertoires in COVID-19. Background on the study: Donors in the United States, Italy and Spain gave samples during acute or convalescent COVID-19.

In the original analysis: Scientists estimated how many nucleated cells there were by amplifying reference gene primers. Some clones are missing from TCRdb's copy, which holds only in-frame ones; the method was immunoSEQ multiplex PCR. That table gives V, J and clone size, and the DNA gave D and trimming. The sample carries approximately 52,000 clones, around four fifths recorded once. Sequencing input: peripheral blood. This TCR was recovered from an elderly woman with acute or convalescent COVID-19.

CDR3 loop: CASSLGLAGGLAETQYF. For the CDR3, the DNA is TGTGCCAGCAGCTTAGGACTAGCGGGGGGACTGGCGGAGACCCAGTACTTC. V and J are TRBV7-2 and TRBJ2-5; 13 positions match TRBD2. CDR1 SGHTA and CDR2 FQGNSA come from the germline V gene. CDR3 size: 17 residues. The V segment lost 1 base and the J segment 5 bases; nucleotides outside the gene matches: 7.